The 4 T cell receptor beta chains below all came from one sample that was sequenced in a study of blood T cell repertoires in COVID-19. Repertoires were generated with immunoSEQ multiplex PCR, while TCRdb's copy carries only in-frame clones and drops some. This sample has more than 250,000 clones; roughly 80% occur once, and the top ten carry around 5%. Material: PBMCs or T cells enriched from blood (not recorded which). The receptors shown here come from a man in his forties or fifties who had been exposed to COVID-19.

This rearrangement joins TRBV9 to TRBJ1-3; 7 nucleotides align to TRBD1. Germline CDR1 reads SGDLS; CDR2 reads YYNGEE. The CDR3 covers 16 residues. Trimming took 0 bases from V and 2 from J; bases not matched to a gene: 5. CDR3: CASSVEATGAGNTIYF. The CDR3 DNA follows: TGTGCCAGCAGCGTAGAGGCTACAGGGGCTGGAAACACCATATATTTT.

The chain couples TRBV24-1 to TRBJ2-5; the D gene is possibly TRBD2 (6 bases). Trimming stripped 2 bases from V and 5 bases from J, with 11 bases between. There are 14 residues in the CDR3. Per the germline V gene, CDR1 is KGHDR and CDR2 is SFDVKD. The CDR3 region has the DNA TGTGCCACCAGTGATTGGGGGAGGTCGGAGACCCAGTACTTC. This gives the protein CATSDWGRSETQYF.

The rearrangement links TRBV6-5 to TRBJ1-3; D remains unclear. Trimming removed 7 bases at V and 5 bases at J, with 12 bases between. This CDR3 comprises 13 residues. Per germline, CDR1 MNHEY and CDR2 SVGAGI. The CDR3 spells CASTQAPRNTIYF. The CDR3 DNA reads as TGTGCCAGCACCCAGGCGCCAAGAAACACCATATATTTT.

Worth noting for this clone: At the DNA level, this CDR3 is encoded by other sequences in the same sample as well. CDR3 residues: CAWSVSGGTEAFF. DNA for the CDR3: TGTGCCTGGAGTGTATCAGGGGGCACTGAAGCTTTCTTT. The chain employs TRBV30 and TRBJ1-1, with 7 bases that match TRBD1. CDR1 is GTSNPN and CDR2 is SVGIG in the germline V gene (reference sequence). J gave up 4 bases and V 0 bases, and 2 bases lay outside the gene matches. The CDR3 sequence is 13 residues long.